A single sample gave rise to the 22 T cell receptor beta chains below, sequenced in a study of blood T cell repertoires in COVID-19 (dated by TCRdb to about 2020). Receptors were amplified or captured by the immunoSEQ multiplex PCR assay. The source is immuneACCESS, and TCRdb retained only in-frame sequences with V and J called. Part of the clones is not carried over; for the studies checked, unresolved V genes explain less than half of this, and the remainder is unexplained. Recorded for this sample are approximately 300,000 clones; around four fifths of them occurred a single time. The ten largest clones capture around 3.7% of the sample. The specimen sequenced was peripheral blood. The receptors were sampled from a woman aged 50 to 60 with active or convalescent COVID-19.

This sequence joins TRBV10-3 and TRBJ1-5; D may be TRBD1 (6 bases). The CDR3 runs 15 residues. CDR1 ENHRY and CDR2 SYGVKD come from the germline V gene. V dropped 6 bases and J dropped 7 bases, with 19 bases sitting between them. CDR3 amino acids: CAIREGQGRGQPQHF. The CDR3 DNA reads as TGTGCCATCAGAGAAGGCCAGGGGAGAGGACAGCCCCAGCATTTT.

This clone has at least ten counts. The rearrangement links TRBV7-8 to TRBJ2-2; 7 bases line up with TRBD2. Germline values: CDR1 SGHVS, CDR2 FQNEAQ. This CDR3 is 13 amino acids long. Unmatched junction bases numbered 1, after V lost 4 bases and J lost 5 bases. The CDR3 spells CASSYGGTGELFF. CDR3 bases: TGTGCCAGCAGCTACGGGGGGACCGGGGAGCTGTTTTTT.

The chain is built from TRBV6-2 or TRBV6-3 and TRBJ2-3, with TRBD2 matching 11 bases. The trim removed 4 bases at V and 0 bases at J, leaving 9 bases unmatched. There are 18 residues in the CDR3. Per germline, CDR1 MNHEY and CDR2 SVGEGT. CDR3 nucleotides: TGTGCCAGCAGTTTTCGACTAGCGGGGCCTATCAGCACAGATACGCAGTATTTT. Its protein product is CASSFRLAGPISTDTQYF.

This rearrangement joins TRBV7-9 to TRBJ2-1, with 13 bases fitting TRBD2. The length of the CDR3 is 17 residues. The V segment lost 0 bases and the J segment 7 bases; nucleotides outside the gene matches: 6. The germline V gene encodes CDR1 SEHNR and CDR2 FQNEAQ (reference sequence). CDR3 protein: CASSLAGLAGTGNEQFF. The CDR3 DNA reads TGTGCCAGCAGCTTAGCGGGACTAGCGGGGACGGGAAATGAGCAGTTCTTC.

This clone occurred once. The rearrangement links TRBV5-1 to TRBJ2-1, with D perhaps TRBD1 (5 bases). Trimming left V 0 bases short and J 8 bases short, with 9 bases between. This CDR3 region has 13 residues. The germline V gene has CDR1 SGHRS and CDR2 YFSETQ. In nucleotides, the CDR3 is TGCGCCAGCAGCTTGGCCTGGGGCCATGAGCAGTTCTTC. This sequence encodes CASSLAWGHEQFF.

The chain links TRBV7-9 to TRBJ1-2; 8 nucleotides match TRBD1. Germline V gives CDR1 SEHNR, CDR2 FQNEAQ (reference sequence). The CDR3 totals 16 residues. Trimming cost V 5 bases and J 8 bases; bases outside gene matches: 16. DNA for the CDR3: TGTGCCAGCAGCCGTATGATCGGACAGGGAGTCGAGGGCTACACCTTC. The encoded protein is CASSRMIGQGVEGYTF. Full variable domain (remainder filled in from reference TRBV7-9 and TRBJ1-2): DTGVSQNPRHKITKRGQNVTFRCDPISEHNRLYWYRQTLGQGPEFLTYFQNEAQLEKSRLLSDRFSAERPKGSFSTLEIQRTEQGDSAMYLCASSRMIGQGVEGYTFGSGTRLTVV.

V usage is TRBV24-1 and J usage is TRBJ2-1; 7 nucleotides agree with TRBD2. The germline V gene encodes CDR1 KGHDR and CDR2 SFDVKD. This CDR3 comprises 11 residues. Trimming at V came to 12 bases and at J to 4 bases, leaving 2 bases not matched to a gene. CDR3 loop: CAAGVYNEQFF. In DNA form, the CDR3 reads TGTGCCGCGGGGGTATACAATGAGCAGTTCTTC.

The gene calls are TRBV6-5 and TRBJ1-3, with no clear D. Trimming shortened V by 0 bases and J by 0 bases, and 9 bases separated the two germline ends. The CDR3 is 16 residues long. Germline V lookup: CDR1 MNHEY, CDR2 SVGAGI. The DNA for the CDR3 is TGTGCCAGCAGTTACTCGTCCGTTATCTCTGGAAACACCATATATTTT. Protein product: CASSYSSVISGNTIYF.

The chain employs TRBV2 and TRBJ2-7, with 7 nucleotides matching TRBD2. Germline loops: CDR1 SNHLY, CDR2 FYNNEI. CDR3 size: 15 residues. The V gene end was trimmed by 3 bases and the J gene end by 6 bases; junction bases not matched to a gene: 11. CDR3 sequence reads: CASSDRVTPGGEQYF. In nucleotides, the CDR3 is TGTGCCAGCAGTGACCGGGTCACCCCGGGGGGCGAGCAGTACTTC.

The rearrangement uses TRBV5-5 and TRBJ2-5; the D is unclear. With 6 bases removed from V and 4 bases from J, the gap between germline ends came to 10 bases. Germline-derived CDR1 and CDR2 are SGHKS and YYEKEE (reference sequence). This CDR3 spans 12 amino acids. In DNA form, the CDR3 reads TGTGCCAGCAAATGGAGTGGAGAGACCCAGTACTTC. Translation gives CASKWSGETQYF.

The rearrangement uses TRBV9 and TRBJ2-7; 10 bases are shared with TRBD2. V lost 0 bases, J lost 6 bases, and 9 bases stayed unmatched. The CDR3 covers 16 residues. Looked up from germline, CDR1 is SGDLS and CDR2 is YYNGEE. CDR3 protein: CASSVGLGLAFGEQYF. As DNA, the CDR3 is TGTGCCAGCAGCGTAGGGCTGGGACTAGCGTTTGGCGAGCAGTACTTC.

This chain joins TRBV19 and TRBJ2-2; TRBD2 agrees at 10 bases. V lost 7 bases and J lost 6; bases outside the gene matches: 8. Germline V gene lookup returns CDR1 LNHDA and CDR2 SQIVND (reference sequence). This CDR3 has 15 residues. The CDR3 loop is CASIRTSGGPGELFF. CDR3 nucleotide sequence: TGTGCCAGTATCAGGACTAGCGGAGGGCCCGGGGAGCTGTTTTTT.

The genes are TRBV27 and TRBJ1-1; TRBD1 is a possible D gene (5 bases). CDR1 is MNHEY, CDR2 SMNVEV, per germline (reference sequence). The CDR3 extends over 17 amino acids. The V and J ends lost 1 base and 5 bases respectively, with 20 bases between them. In nucleotides, the CDR3 is TGTGCCAGCAGTTTATATCAGGTTGTGGGGTCAGGGACTGAAGCTTTCTTT. Translated, it gives CASSLYQVVGSGTEAFF.

The chain couples TRBV28 to TRBJ2-7; 8 bases align to TRBD1. The CDR3 loop spans 18 amino acids. Trimming cost V 0 bases and J 1 base; bases outside gene matches: 11. The germline V gene encodes CDR1 MDHEN and CDR2 SYDVKM. The CDR3 DNA sequence: TGTGCCAGCAGTTTATGGGGCCCGAGAAGGACAGGGTCCTACGAGCAGTACTTC. It encodes CASSLWGPRRTGSYEQYF.

V gene TRBV4-1 combines with J gene TRBJ2-1; 9 nucleotides align to TRBD2. CDR1 is MGHRA and CDR2 is YSYEKL in the germline V gene. With 2 bases clipped from V and 3 bases from J, the junction kept 11 bases outside the gene matches. This CDR3 has 18 amino acids. The CDR3 loop is CASSQRTLVLAGYNEQFF. CDR3 nucleotide sequence: TGCGCCAGCAGCCAACGGACTTTGGTACTAGCGGGCTACAATGAGCAGTTCTTC.

The chain recombines TRBV28 with TRBJ2-1; possible D gene TRBD2, 6 bases. The germline gives CDR1 MDHEN, CDR2 SYDVKM. CDR3 length: 16 amino acids. Trimming took 5 bases from V and 4 from J, leaving 18 bases between them. CDR3 DNA: TGTGCCAGCAGTCCCCCCCTCGGCGGGATGTACAATGAGCAGTTCTTC. Its translation: CASSPPLGGMYNEQFF. The full variable domain, its missing parts supplied by reference TRBV28 and TRBJ2-1, is DVKVTQSSRYLVKRTGEKVFLECVQDMDHENMFWYRQDPGLGLRLIYFSYDVKMKEKGDIPEGYSVSREKKERFSLILESASTNQTSMYLCASSPPLGGMYNEQFFGPGTRLTVL.

CDR3: CASSGEQMHSPLHF. CDR3 nucleotide sequence: TGTGCCAGCAGCGGGGAGCAGATGCATTCACCCCTCCACTTT. This chain uses TRBV5-4 with TRBJ1-6; D is ambiguous. There are 14 residues in the CDR3. The germline gives CDR1 SGHNT, CDR2 YYREEE (reference sequence). Deletions cut 4 bases from V and 8 bases from J, with 13 bases between.

The rearrangement links TRBV27 to TRBJ1-6; perhaps TRBD1 as D (5 bases). CDR3 length: 15 amino acids. Trimming took 8 bases from V and 6 from J, leaving 17 bases between them. Germline V gene data show CDR1 as MNHEY and CDR2 as SMNVEV (reference sequence). The chain's CDR3 is CASSQGFLLNSPLHF. The CDR3 DNA follows: TGTGCCAGCTCCCAGGGATTCTTGCTTAATTCACCCCTCCACTTT.

The chain links TRBV28 to TRBJ1-2; D remains ambiguous. The CDR3 contains 19 residues. With 3 bases removed from V and 3 bases from J, the gap between germline ends came to 26 bases. Germline loops: CDR1 MDHEN, CDR2 SYDVKM. The DNA for the CDR3 is TGTGCCAGCAGTTTTACATGGTCTGTGGCAGGCAGTCCGGACTATGGCTACACCTTC. Protein: CASSFTWSVAGSPDYGYTF.

J is TRBJ1-1 and V is TRBV10-3, with D hard to call. The CDR3 spans 13 residues. Germline CDR1 and CDR2: ENHRY and SYGVKD. V was pared by 10 bases and J by 3 bases, with 15 bases between. This CDR3 is CATHGEIDTEAFF. CDR3 nucleotide sequence: TGTGCCACCCACGGGGAGATAGACACTGAAGCTTTCTTT.

DNA for the CDR3: TGCAGCGTTGAAGAATCGGCGGGGGGTCTCCTCTACGAGCAGTACTTC. Amino acids: CSVEESAGGLLYEQYF. V usage is TRBV29-1 and J usage is TRBJ2-7; TRBD2 aligns across 8 bases. V shed 0 bases, J shed 3 bases, and the junction held 10 bases outside the gene matches. CDR3 length: 16 amino acids. The germline gives CDR1 SQVTM, CDR2 ANQGSEA.

This clone came up once. This chain's CDR3 is CASSGGLAGTYEQYF. CDR3 sequence (DNA): TGCGCCAGCAGCGGAGGACTAGCGGGAACCTACGAGCAGTACTTC. The chain joins TRBV5-1 to TRBJ2-7; the match to TRBD2 covers 12 bases. CDR3 length: 15 amino acids. Germline V gene lookup returns CDR1 SGHRS and CDR2 YFSETQ. V was pared by 4 bases and J by 2 bases, with 4 bases of the junction left unmatched.